Listed below are T cell receptor beta chains from one sample, sequenced in a study of blood T cell repertoires in COVID-19. Profiling relied on immunoSEQ multiplex PCR, and the TCRdb table lists in-frame clones only, not all of them. The table has a few hundred thousand clones, 82% seen once. Sequenced material: peripheral blood. The receptors come from a woman younger than 35 with acute or convalescent COVID-19. The CDR3 runs from the conserved cysteine through the conserved F or W. D genes are given only for firm matches. The listing skips clone size in some rows; elsewhere it reads once, few, many or a size class.

size	J	D	V	CDR3	DNA
-	TRBJ2-1	TRBD2	TRBV27	CASSLTSGPWDEQFF	TGTGCCAGCAGTCTGACTAGCGGGCCATGGGATGAGCAGTTCTTC
few	TRBJ2-1	TRBD2	TRBV7-6	CASSLVGTTTNEQFF	TGTGCCAGCAGCTTAGTCGGGACTACTACAAATGAGCAGTTCTTC
-	TRBJ2-7	TRBD1	TRBV4-3	CASSQRPGQGPYEQYF	TGCGCCAGCAGCCAGAGACCGGGACAGGGTCCCTACGAGCAGTACTTC
-	TRBJ1-2	TRBD1	TRBV19	CASSAGQGRVYGYTF	TGTGCCAGTAGTGCAGGACAGGGTCGAGTCTATGGCTACACCTTC
-	TRBJ1-4	-	TRBV3-1/TRBV3-2	CASSQDRRAGGEKLFF	TGTGCCAGCAGCCAAGACCGACGAGCGGGTGGTGAAAAACTGTTTTTT
-	TRBJ1-2	-	TRBV5-1	CASSLGTNYGYTF	TGCGCCAGCAGCTTGGGGACAAACTATGGCTACACCTTC
once	TRBJ2-7	-	TRBV6-5	CASSPTVYEQYF	TGTGCCAGCAGTCCGACTGTATACGAGCAGTACTTC
-	TRBJ2-5	TRBD1	TRBV3-1/TRBV3-2	CASSNRDRGLRETQYF	TGTGCCAGCAGCAACCGGGACAGGGGGCTTAGAGAGACCCAGTACTTC
-	TRBJ2-2	TRBD1	TRBV7-9	CASSLSQMTGGWTGELFF	TGTGCCAGCAGCTTAAGCCAAATGACAGGGGGTTGGACCGGGGAGCTGTTTTTT
few	TRBJ2-5	-	TRBV3-1/TRBV3-2	CASSQMKGEETQYF	TGTGCCAGCAGCCAAATGAAAGGGGAAGAGACCCAGTACTTC
-	TRBJ1-3	-	TRBV6-5	CASSYQATSGNTIYF	TGTGCCAGCAGTTATCAGGCTACCTCTGGAAACACCATATATTTT
-	TRBJ2-2	-	TRBV7-9	CASSLVRLRQTTNTGELFF	TGTGCCAGCAGCTTAGTTCGTCTTCGTCAGACTACAAACACCGGGGAGCTGTTTTTT
-	TRBJ2-3	-	TRBV11-2	CASSLSPPDTQYF	TGTGCCAGCAGCCTGTCCCCCCCAGATACGCAGTATTTT
-	TRBJ2-1	TRBD2	TRBV9	CASSVSGRLEQFF	TGTGCCAGCAGCGTCAGCGGGAGACTTGAGCAGTTCTTC
-	TRBJ1-1	TRBD1	TRBV27	CASSDRVRAFF	TGTGCCAGCAGCGACAGGGTTAGGGCTTTCTTT
-	TRBJ1-4	-	TRBV19	CASHSQGMVKLFF	TGTGCCAGTCATAGCCAGGGAATGGTAAAACTGTTTTTT
-	TRBJ2-5	-	TRBV12-3/TRBV12-4	CASSLRETQYF	TGTGCCAGCAGTTTGAGAGAGACCCAGTACTTC
-	TRBJ1-2	TRBD1	TRBV5-1	CASSLSTGGYGYTF	TGCGCCAGCAGCTTATCAACAGGGGGCTATGGCTACACCTTC
-	TRBJ1-3	-	TRBV6-1	CASSEIGRSGNTIYF	TGTGCCAGCAGTGAAATTGGGCGCTCTGGAAACACCATATATTTT
-	TRBJ2-1	-	TRBV15	CATSRDRVGVPSSYNEQFF	TGTGCCACCAGCAGAGATAGGGTAGGGGTCCCTAGCTCCTACAATGAGCAGTTCTTC
-	TRBJ1-1	-	TRBV3-1/TRBV3-2	CASSQENRAEAFF	TGTGCCAGCAGCCAAGAGAATCGAGCTGAAGCTTTCTTT
-	TRBJ1-2	-	TRBV27	CASSFGGGNGYTF	TGTGCCAGCAGTTTCGGGGGGGGGAATGGCTACACCTTC
-	TRBJ2-7	TRBD2	TRBV27	CASSTSLAGDGGEQYF	TGTGCCAGCAGTACCTCTCTAGCGGGAGATGGTGGCGAGCAGTACTTC
-	TRBJ2-7	TRBD2	TRBV6-6	CASSDPGGSYEQYF	TGTGCCAGCAGTGACCCGGGGGGATCCTACGAGCAGTACTTC
-	TRBJ2-7	TRBD2	TRBV11-2	CASSGGLAGGSYEQYF	TGTGCCAGCAGTGGTGGACTAGCGGGAGGCTCCTACGAGCAGTACTTC
-	TRBJ2-7	-	TRBV19	CASSPGLALYEQYF	TGTGCCAGTAGTCCCGGACTGGCTCTCTACGAGCAGTACTTC
-	TRBJ2-7	TRBD2	TRBV29-1	CSVESSGKYEQYF	TGCAGCGTTGAATCGAGCGGGAAGTACGAGCAGTACTTC
-	TRBJ2-1	TRBD2	TRBV7-2	CASSRKAGDNEQFF	TGTGCCAGCAGCAGGAAAGCGGGAGACAATGAGCAGTTCTTC
once	TRBJ2-7	-	TRBV4-3	CASSQTGGEQYF	TGCGCCAGCAGCCAAACTGGGGGGGAGCAGTACTTC
-	TRBJ1-1	-	TRBV30	CAWSVQVNTEAFF	TGTGCCTGGAGTGTACAGGTGAACACTGAAGCTTTCTTT
once	TRBJ2-5	-	TRBV20-1	CSASDWAWGDSQETQYF	TGCAGTGCTAGTGATTGGGCTTGGGGAGATAGCCAAGAGACCCAGTACTTC
-	TRBJ2-3	-	TRBV6-6	CASSSHKDTQYF	TGTGCCAGCAGTTCCCACAAAGATACGCAGTATTTT
-	TRBJ2-1	-	TRBV7-2	CASSLKVARSYNEQFF	TGTGCCAGCAGCTTAAAGGTAGCAAGATCCTACAATGAGCAGTTCTTC
-	TRBJ2-3	TRBD2	TRBV30	CAWQRGVSTYTQYF	TGTGCCTGGCAACGGGGGGTTTCCACGTATACGCAGTATTTT
-	TRBJ1-4	-	TRBV30	CALYGSGELFF	TGTGCCCTCTACGGCTCCGGAGAACTGTTTTTT
-	TRBJ1-4	-	TRBV15	CATSREGREREKLFF	TGTGCCACCAGCAGAGAGGGCAGAGAGCGGGAAAAACTGTTTTTT
-	TRBJ2-7	TRBD1	TRBV28	CASSLLAGTGTYEQYF	TGTGCCAGCAGTTTATTGGCGGGGACAGGGACCTACGAGCAGTACTTC
-	TRBJ1-2	-	TRBV19	CASVGQNYGYTF	TGTGCCAGCGTTGGACAGAACTATGGCTACACCTTC
-	TRBJ2-1	-	TRBV7-2	CASSLRSVASYSEQFF	TGTGCCAGCAGCCTCAGGTCTGTGGCTTCCTACAGTGAGCAGTTCTTC
-	TRBJ2-3	TRBD2	TRBV2	CASSFWRETDTQYF	TGTGCCAGCAGTTTTTGGCGGGAGACAGATACGCAGTATTTT
-	TRBJ2-7	TRBD2	TRBV11-3	CASSLTGGNEQYF	TGTGCCAGCAGCTTAACGGGAGGTAACGAGCAGTACTTC
-	TRBJ2-7	-	TRBV18	CASSPASAYEQYF	TGTGCCAGCTCACCCGCGTCGGCCTACGAGCAGTACTTC
-	TRBJ2-1	TRBD2	TRBV29-1	CSVEPRTSGNVENEQFF	TGCAGCGTTGAACCAAGGACTAGCGGCAACGTCGAAAATGAGCAGTTCTTC
few	TRBJ1-4	-	TRBV11-3	CASSPDGVGAGEKLFF	TGTGCCAGCAGCCCAGACGGGGTGGGGGCTGGTGAAAAACTGTTTTTT
-	TRBJ1-2	-	TRBV13	CASSRQGRDYGYTF	TGTGCCAGCAGCCGGCAGGGTAGGGACTATGGCTACACCTTC
-	TRBJ2-4	TRBD2	TRBV7-2	CASSPAGLVSDIQYF	TGTGCCAGCAGCCCGGCCGGACTAGTCTCGGACATTCAGTACTTC
-	TRBJ1-1	TRBD1	TRBV5-4	CASSQGAGRTEAFF	TGTGCCAGCAGTCAGGGGGCAGGGAGGACTGAAGCTTTCTTT